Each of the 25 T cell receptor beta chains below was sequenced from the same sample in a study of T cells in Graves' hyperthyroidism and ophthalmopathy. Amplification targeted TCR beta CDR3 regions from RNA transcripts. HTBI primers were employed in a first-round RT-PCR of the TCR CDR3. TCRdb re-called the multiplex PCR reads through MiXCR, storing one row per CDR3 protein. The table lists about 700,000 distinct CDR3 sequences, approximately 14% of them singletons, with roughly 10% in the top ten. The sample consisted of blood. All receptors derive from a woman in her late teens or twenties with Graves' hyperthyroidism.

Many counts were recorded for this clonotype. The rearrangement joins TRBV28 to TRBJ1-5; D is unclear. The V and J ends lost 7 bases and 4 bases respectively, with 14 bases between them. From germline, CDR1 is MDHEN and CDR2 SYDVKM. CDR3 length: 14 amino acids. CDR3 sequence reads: CASTPDGLNQPQHF. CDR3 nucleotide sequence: TGTGCCAGCACACCCGATGGGCTTAATCAGCCCCAGCATTTT.

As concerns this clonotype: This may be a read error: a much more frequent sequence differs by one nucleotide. CDR3 sequence (DNA): TGTGCCAGCAGTCCACAGGGGACGAACACCGGGGAGCTGTTTTTT. Protein: CASSPQGTNTGELFF. The J gene is TRBJ2-2, the V gene TRBV2; TRBD1 matches 7 bases. CDR3 length: 15 amino acids. Germline assignment: CDR1 SNHLY and CDR2 FYNNEI. V lost 5 bases and J lost 0; bases outside the gene matches: 3.

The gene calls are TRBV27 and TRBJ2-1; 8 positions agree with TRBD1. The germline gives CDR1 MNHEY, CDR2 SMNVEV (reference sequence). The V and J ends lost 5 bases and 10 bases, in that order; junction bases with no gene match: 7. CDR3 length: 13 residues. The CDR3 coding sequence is TGTGCCAGCAGTATATACAGGGGGAGGGAGCAGTTCTTC. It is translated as CASSIYRGREQFF.

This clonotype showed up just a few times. The CDR3 nucleotides read TGCGCCAGCAGCCAAGAAAGGGCTCTGGCAACCTACGAGCAGTACTTC. It specifies CASSQERALATYEQYF. The chain couples TRBV4-3 to TRBJ2-7; D is unresolved. The germline V gene encodes CDR1 LGHNA and CDR2 YSLEER. The ends were cut back, 0 bases at V and 2 bases at J, with 14 bases in the middle. The CDR3 is made up of 16 amino acids.

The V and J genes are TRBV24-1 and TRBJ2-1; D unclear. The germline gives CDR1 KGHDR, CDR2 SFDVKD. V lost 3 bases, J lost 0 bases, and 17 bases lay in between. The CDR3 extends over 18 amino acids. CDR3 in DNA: TGTGCCACCAGTGATGGGGTCACCTTAGATCACTCCTACAATGAGCAGTTCTTC. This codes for CATSDGVTLDHSYNEQFF.

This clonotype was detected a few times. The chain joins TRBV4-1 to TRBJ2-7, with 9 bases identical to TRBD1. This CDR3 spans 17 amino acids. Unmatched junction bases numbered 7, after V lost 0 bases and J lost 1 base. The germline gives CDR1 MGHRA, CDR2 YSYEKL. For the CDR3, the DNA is TGCGCCAGCAGCCAAGACCCGGGACAGGGTTATTCCTACGAGCAGTACTTC. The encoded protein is CASSQDPGQGYSYEQYF.

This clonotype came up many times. CDR3 sequence: CASSQQGLAGDEQFF. As DNA, the CDR3 is TGTGCCAGCAGCCAACAGGGACTAGCGGGAGATGAGCAGTTCTTC. The rearrangement links TRBV2 to TRBJ2-1, with 14 bases lining up with TRBD2. The germline gives CDR1 SNHLY, CDR2 FYNNEI. J lost 8 bases, V lost 6 bases, and 6 bases had no gene match. The CDR3 runs 15 residues.

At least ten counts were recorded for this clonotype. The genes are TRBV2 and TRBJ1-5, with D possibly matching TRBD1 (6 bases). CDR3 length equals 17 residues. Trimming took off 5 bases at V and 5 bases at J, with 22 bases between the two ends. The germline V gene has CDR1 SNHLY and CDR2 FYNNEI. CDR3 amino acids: CASSFPPTGRGDQPQHF. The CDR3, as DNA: TGTGCCAGCAGTTTCCCCCCCACAGGGAGGGGTGATCAGCCCCAGCATTTT.

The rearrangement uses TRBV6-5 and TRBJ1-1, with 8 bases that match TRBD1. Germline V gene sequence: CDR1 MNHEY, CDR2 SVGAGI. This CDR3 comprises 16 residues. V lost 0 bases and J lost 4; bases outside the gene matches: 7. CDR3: CASSYSATGAITEAFF. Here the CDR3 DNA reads TGTGCCAGCAGTTACTCGGCGACAGGGGCCATCACTGAAGCTTTCTTT.

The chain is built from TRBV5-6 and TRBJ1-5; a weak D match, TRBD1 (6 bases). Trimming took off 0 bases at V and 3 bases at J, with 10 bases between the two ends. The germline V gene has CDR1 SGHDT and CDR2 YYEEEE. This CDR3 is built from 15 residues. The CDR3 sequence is CASSLAGTHNQPQHF. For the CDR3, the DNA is TGTGCCAGCAGCTTGGCCGGGACACACAATCAGCCCCAGCATTTT.

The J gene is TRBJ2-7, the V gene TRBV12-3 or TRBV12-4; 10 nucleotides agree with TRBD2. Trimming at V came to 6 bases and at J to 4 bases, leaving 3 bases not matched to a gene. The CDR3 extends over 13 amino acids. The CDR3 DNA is TGTGCCAGCAGGGCTAGCGGGAGATACGAGCAGTACTTC. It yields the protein CASRASGRYEQYF.

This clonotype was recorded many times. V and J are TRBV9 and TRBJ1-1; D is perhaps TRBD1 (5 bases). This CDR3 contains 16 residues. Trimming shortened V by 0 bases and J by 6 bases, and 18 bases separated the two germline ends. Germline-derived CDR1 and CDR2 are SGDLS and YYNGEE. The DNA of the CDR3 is TGTGCCAGCAGCGTAGTTCTAGGGGAGGGTGACCCTGAAGCTTTCTTT. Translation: CASSVVLGEGDPEAFF.

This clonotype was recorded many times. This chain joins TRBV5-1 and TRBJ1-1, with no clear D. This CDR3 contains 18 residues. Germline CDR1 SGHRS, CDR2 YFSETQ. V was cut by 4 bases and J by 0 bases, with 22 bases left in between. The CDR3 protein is CASSRRQPLSQMNTEAFF. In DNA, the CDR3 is TGCGCCAGCAGCCGACGGCAGCCCCTTAGTCAAATGAACACTGAAGCTTTCTTT. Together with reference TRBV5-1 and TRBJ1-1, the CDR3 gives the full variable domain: KAGVTQTPRYLIKTRGQQVTLSCSPISGHRSVSWYQQTPGQGLQFLFEYFSETQRNKGNFPGRFSGRQFSNSRSEMNVSTLELGDSALYLCASSRRQPLSQMNTEAFFGQGTRLTVV.

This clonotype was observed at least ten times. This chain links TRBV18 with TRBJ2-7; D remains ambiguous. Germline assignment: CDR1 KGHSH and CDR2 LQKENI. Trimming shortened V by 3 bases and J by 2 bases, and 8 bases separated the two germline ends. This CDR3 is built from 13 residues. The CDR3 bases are TGTGCCAGCTCACCGGACGCAGCCTACGAGCAGTACTTC. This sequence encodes CASSPDAAYEQYF.

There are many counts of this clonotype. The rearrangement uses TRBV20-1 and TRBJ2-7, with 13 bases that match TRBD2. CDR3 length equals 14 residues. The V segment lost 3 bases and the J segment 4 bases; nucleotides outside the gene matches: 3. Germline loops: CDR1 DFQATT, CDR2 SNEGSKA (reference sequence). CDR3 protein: CSARTSGRRYEQYF. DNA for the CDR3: TGCAGTGCTAGGACTAGCGGGAGGAGGTACGAGCAGTACTTC.

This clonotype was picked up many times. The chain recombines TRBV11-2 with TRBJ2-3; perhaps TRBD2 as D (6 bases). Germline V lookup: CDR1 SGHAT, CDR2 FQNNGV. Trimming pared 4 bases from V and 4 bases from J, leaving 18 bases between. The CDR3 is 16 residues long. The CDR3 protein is CASSSHWAREADTQYF. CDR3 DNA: TGTGCCAGCAGCTCTCACTGGGCCAGGGAGGCAGATACGCAGTATTTT.

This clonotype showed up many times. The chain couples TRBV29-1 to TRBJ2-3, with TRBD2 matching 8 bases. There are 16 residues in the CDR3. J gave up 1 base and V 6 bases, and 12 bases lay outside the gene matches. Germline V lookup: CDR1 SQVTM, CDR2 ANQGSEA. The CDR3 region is CSVLGIAGIGTDTQYF. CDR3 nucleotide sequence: TGCAGCGTCCTTGGGATAGCGGGAATCGGCACAGATACGCAGTATTTT.

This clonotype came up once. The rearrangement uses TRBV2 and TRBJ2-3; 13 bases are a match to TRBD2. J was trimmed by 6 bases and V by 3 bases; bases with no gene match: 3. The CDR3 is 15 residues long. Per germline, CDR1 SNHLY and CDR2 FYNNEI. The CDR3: CASSEGLAGFDTQYF. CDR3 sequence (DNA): TGTGCCAGCAGTGAGGGACTAGCGGGATTCGATACGCAGTATTTT.

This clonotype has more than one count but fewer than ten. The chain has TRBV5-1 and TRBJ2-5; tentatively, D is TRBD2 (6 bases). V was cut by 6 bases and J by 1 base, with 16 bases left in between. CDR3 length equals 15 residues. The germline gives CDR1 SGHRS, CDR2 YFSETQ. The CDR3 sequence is CASTREPGGQETQYF. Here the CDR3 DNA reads TGCGCCAGCACTCGGGAACCCGGGGGCCAAGAGACCCAGTACTTC.

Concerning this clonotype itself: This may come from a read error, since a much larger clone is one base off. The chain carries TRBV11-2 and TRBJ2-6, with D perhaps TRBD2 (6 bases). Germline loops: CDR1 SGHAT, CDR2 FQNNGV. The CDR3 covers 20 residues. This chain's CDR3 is CASSSRVVGRGGSGTNVLTF. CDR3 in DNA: TGTGCCAGCAGCTCCCGAGTGGTTGGGCGGGGAGGCTCTGGGACCAACGTCCTGACTTTC.

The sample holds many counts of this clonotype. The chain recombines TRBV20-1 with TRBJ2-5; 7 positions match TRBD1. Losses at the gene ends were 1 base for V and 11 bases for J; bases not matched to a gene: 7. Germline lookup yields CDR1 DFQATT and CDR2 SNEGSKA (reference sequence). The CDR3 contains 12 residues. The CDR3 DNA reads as TGCAGTGCTAGAGGTCGGGACAGTCTACAGTACTTC. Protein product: CSARGRDSLQYF.

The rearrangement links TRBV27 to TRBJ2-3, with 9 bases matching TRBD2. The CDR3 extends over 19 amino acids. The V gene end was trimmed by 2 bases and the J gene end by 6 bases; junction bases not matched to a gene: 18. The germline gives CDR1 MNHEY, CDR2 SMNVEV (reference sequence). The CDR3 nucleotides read TGTGCCAGCAGTTTAAAAGGAGTGGGCTCGCGGGAGGGCTCGGATACGCAGTATTTT. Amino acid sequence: CASSLKGVGSREGSDTQYF.

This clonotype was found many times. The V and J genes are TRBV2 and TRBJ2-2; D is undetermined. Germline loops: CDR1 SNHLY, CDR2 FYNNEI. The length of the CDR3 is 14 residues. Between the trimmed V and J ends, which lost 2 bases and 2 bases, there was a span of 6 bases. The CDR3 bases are TGTGCCAGCAGTGAAATGGTTAACACCGGGGAGCTGTTTTTT. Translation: CASSEMVNTGELFF.

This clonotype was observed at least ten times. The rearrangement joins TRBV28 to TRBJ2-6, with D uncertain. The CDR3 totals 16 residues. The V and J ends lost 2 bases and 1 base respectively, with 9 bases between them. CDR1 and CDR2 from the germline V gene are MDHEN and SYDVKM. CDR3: CASSLDRRSGANVLTF. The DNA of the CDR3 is TGTGCCAGCAGTTTAGATCGTAGGTCTGGGGCCAACGTCCTGACTTTC.

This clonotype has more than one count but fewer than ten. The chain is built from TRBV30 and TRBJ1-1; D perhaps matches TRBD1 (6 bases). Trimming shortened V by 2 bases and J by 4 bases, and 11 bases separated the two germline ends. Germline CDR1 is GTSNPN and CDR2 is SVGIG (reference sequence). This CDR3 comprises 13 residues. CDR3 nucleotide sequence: TGTGCCTGGAGTTCAGGGGTGGTCACTGAAGCTTTCTTT. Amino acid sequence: CAWSSGVVTEAFF.